These T cell receptor beta chains were read from a single sample in a study of blood T cell repertoires in COVID-19. Produced via immunoSEQ multiplex PCR; TCRdb's table is partial and in-frame only. The sample includes around 200,000 clones, roughly 89% seen only once; the top ten take over 3.5%. Sequencing was carried out using peripheral blood. These receptors originate from a man younger than 35 with active or convalescent COVID-19. Both conserved end residues are part of each CDR3. A D gene is named only where the DNA matches it firmly. Clone size is stated in some rows and not others, as once, few, many or a class when expanded.

cdr3_aa	cdr3_nt	d_call	j_call	clone_size	v_call
CASSLARQPQHF	TGTGCCAGCAGCTTAGCCCGGCAGCCCCAGCATTTT	-	TRBJ1-5	once	TRBV7-9
CASSPDRAGYGYTF	TGTGCCAGCAGTCCCGACAGGGCCGGCTATGGCTACACCTTC	TRBD1	TRBJ1-2	-	TRBV27
CASSLRDRERYGYTF	TGTGCCAGCAGCCTACGGGACAGGGAAAGGTATGGCTACACCTTC	TRBD1	TRBJ1-2	-	TRBV5-4
CASSLERGLDRIYGYTF	TGTGCCAGCAGCTTAGAAAGGGGGCTGGACAGGATCTATGGCTACACCTTC	TRBD1	TRBJ1-2	-	TRBV7-2
CASAGGRADTQYF	TGTGCCAGCGCAGGAGGGCGGGCAGATACGCAGTATTTT	-	TRBJ2-3	-	TRBV7-3
CSAPTGGWAFF	TGCAGTGCCCCGACAGGGGGGTGGGCTTTCTTT	TRBD1	TRBJ1-1	-	TRBV20-1
CASLPDRVGDGELFF	TGTGCCAGCTTACCAGACAGGGTCGGAGATGGGGAGCTGTTTTTT	TRBD1	TRBJ2-2	once	TRBV11-3
CASSLLAGGSYEQYF	TGTGCCAGCAGTCTACTAGCGGGAGGGTCCTACGAGCAGTACTTC	TRBD2	TRBJ2-7	-	TRBV27
CASRLTGNTEAFF	TGCGCCAGCAGGTTGACAGGGAACACTGAAGCTTTCTTT	-	TRBJ1-1	-	TRBV4-1
CASSQAGGETQYF	TGTGCCAGCAGTCAGGCGGGGGGGGAGACCCAGTACTTC	TRBD2	TRBJ2-5	-	TRBV3-1/TRBV3-2
CASSFITGTAEKLFF	TGTGCCAGCAGTTTCATTACCGGGACAGCTGAAAAACTGTTTTTT	TRBD1	TRBJ1-4	-	TRBV6-2/TRBV6-3
CASRLAGVFNEQFF	TGTGCCAGCCGACTAGCGGGAGTCTTCAATGAGCAGTTCTTC	TRBD2	TRBJ2-1	-	TRBV2
CASSSTSVSSYNEQFF	TGTGCCAGCAGCTCTACGTCCGTGAGCTCCTACAATGAGCAGTTCTTC	-	TRBJ2-1	-	TRBV7-9
CASSFQGSYNEQFF	TGTGCCAGCAGTTTCCAGGGATCATACAATGAGCAGTTCTTC	-	TRBJ2-1	-	TRBV27
CSASPTGKEETQYF	TGCAGTGCTAGTCCTACAGGGAAGGAAGAGACCCAGTACTTC	-	TRBJ2-5	once	TRBV20-1
CASSSSGEISYEQYF	TGTGCCAGCAGTTCAAGCGGGGAGATCTCCTACGAGCAGTACTTC	TRBD2	TRBJ2-7	-	TRBV28
CASSLEPGWDTEAFF	TGTGCCAGCAGCTTAGAGCCAGGGTGGGACACTGAAGCTTTCTTT	-	TRBJ1-1	once	TRBV7-6
CATSRGHLVYSYEQYF	TGTGCCACCAGCAGAGGCCACTTAGTTTATTCCTACGAGCAGTACTTC	-	TRBJ2-7	-	TRBV15